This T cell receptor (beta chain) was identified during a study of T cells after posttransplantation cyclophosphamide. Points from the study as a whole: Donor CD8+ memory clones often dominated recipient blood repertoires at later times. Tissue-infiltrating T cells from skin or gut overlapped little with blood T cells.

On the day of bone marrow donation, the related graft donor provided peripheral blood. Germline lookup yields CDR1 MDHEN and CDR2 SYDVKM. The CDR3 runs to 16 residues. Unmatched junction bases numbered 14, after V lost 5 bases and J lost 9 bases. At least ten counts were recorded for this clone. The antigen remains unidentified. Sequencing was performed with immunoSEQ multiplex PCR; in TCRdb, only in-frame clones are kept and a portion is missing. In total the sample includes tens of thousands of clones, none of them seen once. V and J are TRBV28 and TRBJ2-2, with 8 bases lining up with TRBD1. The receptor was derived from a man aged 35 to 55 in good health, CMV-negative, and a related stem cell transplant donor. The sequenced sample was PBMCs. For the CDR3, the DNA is TGTGCCAGCAGTGTTCCAGGGGGCCTCCCCGGGAGGGAGCTGTTTTTT. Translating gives CASSVPGGLPGRELFF.